Each of the 32 T cell receptor beta chains below was sequenced from the same sample in a study of blood T cell repertoires in COVID-19. Data came from immunoSEQ multiplex PCR; TCRdb stores just in-frame clones and leaves some out. The sample shows hundreds of thousands of clones, 65% to 90% of them seen only once. The sequencing input was PBMCs or T cells enriched from blood (not recorded which). Source of these receptors: a woman aged 50 to 60 with acute COVID-19.

This clone was counted a single time. CDR3 sequence reads: CAAGDTQYF. CDR3 sequence (DNA): TGTGCCGCAGGGGATACGCAGTATTTT. The chain combines TRBV7-6 with TRBJ2-3; a weak D match, TRBD1 (5 bases). CDR3 length: 9 residues. Germline V lookup: CDR1 SGHVS, CDR2 FNYEAQ. V gave up 11 bases and J gave up 6 bases, with 6 bases separating them.

This clone showed up many times. The V gene is TRBV18, the J gene TRBJ1-1; TRBD1 is a possible D gene (5 bases). The CDR3 runs 14 residues. CDR1 is KGHSH, CDR2 LQKENI, per germline. With 5 bases removed from V and 1 base from J, the gap between germline ends came to 11 bases. The CDR3 here is CASSIDSQNTEAFF. CDR3 nucleotide sequence: TGTGCCAGCTCAATCGACAGCCAGAACACTGAAGCTTTCTTT.

V usage is TRBV4-3 and J usage is TRBJ1-2; no reliable D call. Germline CDR1 reads LGHNA; CDR2 reads YSLEER. The CDR3 is made up of 14 amino acids. V was trimmed by 0 bases and J by 2 bases, leaving 7 bases between them. CDR3: CASSQERTNYGYTF. DNA for the CDR3: TGCGCCAGCAGCCAAGAACGAACAAACTATGGCTACACCTTC.

This clone appeared a few times. CDR3 nucleotides: TGTGCCAGCAGCCCTAGAACCAGGGGTTCTGGAAACACCATATATTTT. This sequence encodes CASSPRTRGSGNTIYF. This chain links TRBV7-9 with TRBJ1-3, with D perhaps TRBD1 (6 bases). The length of the CDR3 is 16 residues. Germline V lookup: CDR1 SEHNR, CDR2 FQNEAQ (reference sequence). V shed 5 bases and J shed 1 base, with 15 bases lying between them.

The J gene is TRBJ2-1, the V gene TRBV4-3, with TRBD1 matching 9 bases. J lost 0 bases, V lost 0 bases, and 3 bases had no gene match. This CDR3 spans 17 amino acids. Germline V gives CDR1 LGHNA, CDR2 YSLEER. The CDR3 DNA reads TGCGCCAGCAGCCAAGATCTGGGACAGGGCTCCTACAATGAGCAGTTCTTC. The encoded protein is CASSQDLGQGSYNEQFF.

The gene calls are TRBV5-1 and TRBJ2-5; a weak D match, TRBD1 (6 bases). The V end lost 3 bases, the J end lost 1 base, and 10 bases lay between the germline ends. The CDR3 runs to 14 residues. Per the germline V gene, CDR1 is SGHRS and CDR2 is YFSETQ. CDR3 sequence (DNA): TGCGCCAGCAGCTCCGGACAGACCCAAGAGACCCAGTACTTC. Its translation: CASSSGQTQETQYF.

The chain links TRBV18 to TRBJ1-2; D not resolved. With 2 bases removed from V and 4 bases from J, the gap between germline ends came to 11 bases. Germline values: CDR1 KGHSH, CDR2 LQKENI. This CDR3 region has 14 residues. The CDR3 loop is CASSPEVTSYGYTF. CDR3 sequence (DNA): TGTGCCAGCTCACCAGAGGTCACCAGCTATGGCTACACCTTC. Drawing the rest from reference TRBV18 and TRBJ1-2, the complete variable domain is NAGVMQNPRHLVRRRGQEARLRCSPMKGHSHVYWYRQLPEEGLKFMVYLQKENIIDESGMPKERFSAEFPKEGPSILRIQQVVRGDSAAYFCASSPEVTSYGYTFGSGTRLTVV.

In its sample, this clone was seen many times. The genes are TRBV4-1 and TRBJ1-3, with a tentative D call TRBD1 (5 bases). CDR1 and CDR2 (germline): MGHRA, YSYEKL. CDR3 length equals 16 residues. V lost 7 bases to trimming and J lost 4 bases, with 20 bases between them. CDR3 nucleotide sequence: TGCGCCAGCACCGAAATTCAAGGGGCAGAAGGAAACACCATATATTTT. Protein sequence: CASTEIQGAEGNTIYF.

The J gene is TRBJ1-2, the V gene TRBV25-1; D perhaps matches TRBD1 (5 bases). This CDR3 has 12 amino acids. V lost 5 bases, J lost 8 bases, and 12 bases lay in between. Germline V gene data show CDR1 as MGHDK and CDR2 as SYGVNS. CDR3 DNA: TGTGCCAGCAGTCGCAGGGTTGGGGGCTACACCTTC. It specifies CASSRRVGGYTF.

As for this clone: Other DNA sequences in the sample encode the same CDR3. This chain connects TRBV18 to TRBJ1-2, with 8 bases aligning to TRBD1. The V gene end was trimmed by 3 bases and the J gene end by 3 bases; junction bases not matched to a gene: 0. CDR1 is KGHSH, CDR2 LQKENI, per germline. The CDR3 loop spans 13 amino acids. CDR3 residues: CASSPGQDYGYTF. In DNA, the CDR3 is TGTGCCAGCTCACCGGGACAGGACTATGGCTACACCTTC.

The chain employs TRBV5-4 and TRBJ1-6; D is unclear. Trimming left V 0 bases short and J 2 bases short, with 9 bases between. The CDR3 is 16 residues long. Germline V gene data show CDR1 as SGHNT and CDR2 as YYREEE (reference sequence). As DNA, the CDR3 is TGTGCCAGCAGCTTGGGGGCTCCGACCTATAATTCACCCCTCCACTTT. Protein: CASSLGAPTYNSPLHF.

This sequence joins TRBV13 and TRBJ2-2; D is unresolved. The V end was cut by 6 bases, the J end by 6 bases, with 5 bases between. The CDR3 runs to 11 residues. Germline V gene lookup returns CDR1 PRHDT and CDR2 FYEKMQ (reference sequence). CDR3 protein: CASSLSGELFF. The CDR3 DNA follows: TGTGCCAGCAGTCTATCCGGGGAGCTGTTTTTT.

This chain joins TRBV4-1 and TRBJ1-6; D might be TRBD1 (5 bases). Germline CDR1 is MGHRA and CDR2 is YSYEKL. The CDR3 contains 16 residues. Trimming removed 0 bases at V and 4 bases at J, with 10 bases between. CDR3 amino acids: CASSQDSTDYNSPLHF. Written as DNA, the CDR3 is TGCGCCAGCAGCCAAGATTCGACAGATTATAATTCACCCCTCCACTTT.

J is TRBJ1-3 and V is TRBV10-2; possible D gene TRBD1, 5 bases. CDR3 size: 14 residues. Germline CDR1 reads WSHSY; CDR2 reads SAAADI. The V end lost 9 bases, the J end lost 0 bases, and 12 bases lay between the germline ends. The CDR3 DNA is TGCGCCAGTGCGCGGGGACCCTCTGGAAACACCATATATTTT. It specifies CASARGPSGNTIYF.

This CDR3 is CASHMNTEAFF. CDR3 bases: TGTGCCAGCCACATGAACACTGAAGCTTTCTTT. The chain links TRBV6-5 to TRBJ1-1; D gene unclear. Per the germline V gene, CDR1 is MNHEY and CDR2 is SVGAGI. The length of the CDR3 is 11 residues. V lost 8 bases and J 0 bases, leaving 4 bases between the germline ends.

The chain uses TRBV12-3 or TRBV12-4 and TRBJ1-5; unclear D gene. The CDR3 contains 13 residues. The V gene lost 6 bases and the J gene lost 4 bases, with 10 bases spanning the gap. The CDR3 region is CASREGSNQPQHF. The CDR3 DNA reads as TGTGCCAGCAGGGAGGGAAGTAATCAGCCCCAGCATTTT.

The chain employs TRBV18 and TRBJ2-7; 7 bases match TRBD1. CDR1 and CDR2 (germline): KGHSH, LQKENI. V lost 4 bases to trimming and J lost 5 bases; unmatched junction nucleotides: 11. CDR3 length equals 15 residues. CDR3 coding DNA: TGTGCCAGCTCACTAGCACTGACAGGGAACCACGAGCAGTACTTC. Its translation: CASSLALTGNHEQYF.

This chain joins TRBV20-1 and TRBJ2-7; 12 bases match TRBD1. The CDR3 extends over 14 amino acids. Germline V gene lookup returns CDR1 DFQATT and CDR2 SNEGSKA (reference sequence). V trimming: 3 bases; J trimming: 6 bases; junction bases outside the gene matches: 6. The CDR3 reads CSASSGQGAFEQYF. The CDR3 region has the DNA TGCAGTGCTAGTTCGGGACAGGGGGCCTTCGAGCAGTACTTC.

The V call is TRBV2, the J call TRBJ2-7, with D possibly being TRBD1 (6 bases). V was shortened by 7 bases and J by 1 base, with 17 bases between the two germline ends. This CDR3 region has 15 residues. CDR1 and CDR2 from the germline V gene are SNHLY and FYNNEI. The CDR3 bases are TGTGCCAGCAATTTGGGCAGGGGAAAGTCCTACGAGCAGTACTTC. Protein sequence: CASNLGRGKSYEQYF.

The CDR3 sequence: CASETAGTDTQYF. Written as DNA, the CDR3 is TGTGCTAGTGAAACAGCTGGCACAGATACGCAGTATTTT. The rearrangement links TRBV12-5 to TRBJ2-3; unclear D gene. This CDR3 has 13 residues. The V gene lost 7 bases and the J gene lost 1 base, with 9 bases spanning the gap. Germline CDR1 and CDR2: LGHNT and FRNRAP.

V usage is TRBV2 and J usage is TRBJ2-1; 8 nucleotides line up with TRBD2. With V trimmed by 6 bases and J by 0 bases, 4 bases remained unmatched. Germline CDR1 reads SNHLY; CDR2 reads FYNNEI. The CDR3 extends over 15 amino acids. CDR3 protein: CASRPGTSSYNEQFF. CDR3 nucleotide sequence: TGTGCCAGCAGGCCCGGGACTAGCTCCTACAATGAGCAGTTCTTC. The whole variable domain, remainder taken from reference TRBV2 and TRBJ2-1, is EPEVTQTPSHQVTQMGQEVILRCVPISNHLYFYWYRQILGQKVEFLVSFYNNEISEKSEIFDDQFSVERPDGSNFTLKIRSTKLEDSAMYFCASRPGTSSYNEQFFGPGTRLTVL.

The genes are TRBV30 and TRBJ2-2, with TRBD1 matching 7 bases. The trim removed 3 bases at V and 7 bases at J, leaving 8 bases unmatched. This CDR3 has 14 amino acids. Germline CDR1 and CDR2: GTSNPN and SVGIG (reference sequence). For the CDR3, the DNA is TGTGCCTGGAGAAGACAGGGTGGTAGCGGGGAGCTGTTTTTT. It yields the protein CAWRRQGGSGELFF.

The chain combines TRBV28 with TRBJ1-6; no firm D call. There are 16 residues in the CDR3. The germline V gene encodes CDR1 MDHEN and CDR2 SYDVKM. V was trimmed by 4 bases and J by 0 bases, leaving 10 bases between them. CDR3 bases: TGTGCCAGCAGTTCTTACCCGAGCTCCTATAATTCACCCCTCCACTTT. Translation: CASSSYPSSYNSPLHF.

The chain employs TRBV5-4 and TRBJ2-1, with TRBD2 matching over 11 bases. The CDR3 is 17 residues long. Germline V lookup: CDR1 SGHNT, CDR2 YYREEE (reference sequence). V was pared by 2 bases and J by 7 bases, with 11 bases of the junction left unmatched. In nucleotides, the CDR3 is TGTGCCAGCAGCTTCTTAATAGCGGGGGGGAACGGAAATGAGCAGTTCTTC. It translates to CASSFLIAGGNGNEQFF.

The chain is built from TRBV9 and TRBJ2-1; TRBD1 is a possible D gene (6 bases). Trimming took 3 bases from V and 6 from J, leaving 19 bases between them. Germline CDR1 SGDLS, CDR2 YYNGEE. This CDR3 region has 16 residues. The CDR3 sequence is CASSALLGGGGNEQFF. The DNA for the CDR3 is TGTGCCAGCAGCGCACTACTAGGGGGTGGAGGCAATGAGCAGTTCTTC.

This chain connects TRBV5-6 to TRBJ1-1; 8 positions agree with TRBD1. The length of the CDR3 is 17 residues. V gave up 1 base and J gave up 0 bases; unmatched junction bases: 8. CDR1 SGHDT and CDR2 YYEEEE come from the germline V gene. The CDR3 coding sequence is TGTGCCAGCAGCTTGCCCGGACAGGGATTTTTGAACACTGAAGCTTTCTTT. This encodes CASSLPGQGFLNTEAFF.

The gene calls are TRBV30 and TRBJ1-2, with 7 bases matching TRBD1. The V and J ends lost 1 base and 6 bases, in that order; junction bases with no gene match: 5. The CDR3 length is 13 residues. The germline V gene has CDR1 GTSNPN and CDR2 SVGIG (reference sequence). The CDR3 bases are TGTGCCTGGAGTGCACAGGGGATTCATGGCTACACCTTC. Protein sequence: CAWSAQGIHGYTF.

This clone was found a few times. V and J are TRBV30 and TRBJ2-6; 8 bases fit TRBD1. V shed 2 bases and J 4 bases; nucleotides not matched to a gene: 7. The length of the CDR3 is 16 residues. The germline V gene encodes CDR1 GTSNPN and CDR2 SVGIG (reference sequence). The CDR3 loop reads CAWSKDRVPGANVLTF. CDR3 nucleotides: TGTGCCTGGAGTAAGGACAGGGTCCCAGGGGCCAACGTCCTGACTTTC.

This clone was seen only once. V and J are TRBV4-3 and TRBJ2-3, with 13 nucleotides matching TRBD2. The V segment lost 0 bases and the J segment 6 bases; nucleotides outside the gene matches: 12. The CDR3 covers 19 residues. CDR1 and CDR2 (germline): LGHNA, YSLEER. The DNA of the CDR3 is TGCGCCAGCAGCCAAGAAAAAGAGACTAGCGGGGGGTACATGGATACGCAGTATTTT. This sequence encodes CASSQEKETSGGYMDTQYF.

A single count supports this clone. The chain carries TRBV4-3 and TRBJ2-7, with D perhaps TRBD2 (7 bases). Germline CDR1 LGHNA, CDR2 YSLEER. V lost 0 bases and J lost 2, with 14 bases in between. The CDR3 covers 16 residues. The CDR3 DNA reads as TGCGCCAGCAGCCAAGAGAGGTGGGGGGGCCCCTACGAGCAGTACTTC. It translates to CASSQERWGGPYEQYF.

The J gene is TRBJ1-6, the V gene TRBV7-3; tentative D call: TRBD1 (5 bases). Germline CDR1 SGHTA, CDR2 FQGTGA. This CDR3 has 15 amino acids. The V end lost 4 bases, the J end lost 10 bases, and 17 bases lay between the germline ends. The CDR3 reads CASSSGAGGGSPLHF. The CDR3 DNA reads TGTGCCAGCAGCTCCGGGGCGGGGGGAGGCTCACCCCTCCACTTT.

This chain connects TRBV5-5 to TRBJ2-7, with D possibly being TRBD1 (7 bases). The CDR3 is made up of 13 amino acids. Deletions cut 6 bases from V and 3 bases from J, with 13 bases between. Germline-derived CDR1 and CDR2 are SGHKS and YYEKEE (reference sequence). The CDR3 sequence is CASTGTAGYEQYF. The CDR3 bases are TGTGCCAGCACTGGGACAGCGGGCTACGAGCAGTACTTC.